This T cell receptor (beta chain) appears in the sequencing data of a study of shared clonotypes between healthy human individuals. Partitioning of CD4+ cells yielded a CD45RA+ naive subset and a CD45RA-negative memory subset. Data came from immunoSEQ multiplex PCR; TCRdb stores just in-frame clones and leaves some out. The data contain a few million clones, approximately 93% of them singletons. Sequencing was performed on naive CD4+ T cells from PBMCs. Indicated subset: CD45RA+ positively selected. The sequence was obtained from a man between 18 and 29 years old in good health. Some clones in this sample may be carry-over from other donors' samples.

Here the CDR3 DNA reads TGTGCCAGCAGTTACTGGGGGACAGCCGGAAACACCATATATTTT. Amino acids: CASSYWGTAGNTIYF. This chain connects TRBV6-6 to TRBJ1-3; 7 nucleotides align to TRBD1. CDR1 is MNHNY and CDR2 is SVGAGI in the germline V gene (reference sequence). V lost 1 base, J lost 4 bases, and 4 bases stayed unmatched. The CDR3 has 15 residues.